The source of this T cell receptor beta chain is a study of human T cells and chemical hapten exposure. Study-level information: Sensitization was performed using 2% DPC on a roughly 2 cm by roughly 2 cm upper inner arm skin site. Study results and limitations: The formation of large CDR3 similarity clusters by expanded TCRs significantly exceeded that of controls.

It was the library that attached unique molecular identifiers to individual cDNA molecules. In TCRdb, the RACE reads were re-called with MiXCR into one record per CDR3 protein. The sample yields more than 75,000 distinct CDR3 sequences, approximately 10% seen once. The V gene's germline CDR1 is LGHNA and CDR2 YNFKEQ. The CDR3 is 15 amino acids. Between the trimmed V and J ends, which lost 2 bases and 3 bases, there was a span of 14 bases. Time point in this sample: patch test 2, 6 weeks after DPC sensitization. Treatment given: therapeutic diphenylcyclopropenone sensitization with weekly scalp DPC. With respect to this clonotype: Its target is not known.

The receptor's source is a woman between 25 and 40 years old with alopecia areata. Some clones in this sample may be carry-over from other donors' samples. The sample was whole blood, taken in connection with sensitization to the hapten diphenylcyclopropenone (DPC). The V and J genes are TRBV4-2 and TRBJ2-7; D tentatively fits TRBD1 or TRBD2 (5 bases each). The CDR3 DNA reads as TGTGCCAGCAGCCAACCTTTGAGGGGCTACTACGAGCAGTACTTC. Protein product: CASSQPLRGYYEQYF.